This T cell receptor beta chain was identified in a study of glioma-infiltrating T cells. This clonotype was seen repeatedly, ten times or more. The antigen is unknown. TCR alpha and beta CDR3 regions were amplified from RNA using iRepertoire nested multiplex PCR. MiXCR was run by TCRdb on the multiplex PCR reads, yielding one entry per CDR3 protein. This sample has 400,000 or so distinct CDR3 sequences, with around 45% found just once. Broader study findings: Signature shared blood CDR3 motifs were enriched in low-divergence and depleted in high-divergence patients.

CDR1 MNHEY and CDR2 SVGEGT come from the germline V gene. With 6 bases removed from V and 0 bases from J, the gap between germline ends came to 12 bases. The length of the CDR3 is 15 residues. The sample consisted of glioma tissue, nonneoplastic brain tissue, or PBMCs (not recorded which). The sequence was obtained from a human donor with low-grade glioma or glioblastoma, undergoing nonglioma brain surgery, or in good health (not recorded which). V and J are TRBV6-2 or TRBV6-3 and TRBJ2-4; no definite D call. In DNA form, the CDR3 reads TGTGCCAGCAGCCAACTGACACTAGCCAAAAACATTCAGTACTTC. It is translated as CASSQLTLAKNIQYF.